This record concerns one T cell receptor (beta chain) sequence. The antigen remains unidentified. Deletions cut 5 bases from V and 1 base from J, with 14 bases between. The CDR3 has 15 amino acids. CDR1 is MDHEN and CDR2 is SYDVKM in the germline V gene. This record belongs to a study of vaccination and CD4 T cells after COVID-19. Background on the study: From HCoV-229E, HCoV-OC43, HCoV-NL63 and SARS-CoV-2, overlapping spike peptides were used to stimulate the cells.

Documented treatment: approximately 11-day PBMC culture with coronavirus spike peptide pools or control peptides (ViraFEST assay). Before TCRs were sequenced, ViraFEST expanded antigen-specific T cells with peptide pools. With the Oncomine TCR Beta short-read assay, DNA from cultured CD4+ T cells was sequenced. TCRdb reprocessed the PCR reads via MiXCR and lists one record per CDR3 protein. The table lists 7,000 to 10,000 distinct CDR3 sequences, approximately 19% of them singletons. General study points: Early post-infection timepoints were missing, and relatively few convalescent patients were studied.

The chain combines TRBV28 with TRBJ1-1, with D perhaps matching TRBD1 (5 bases). The receptor's source is a human donor who had recovered from COVID-19. The sequencing here drew on CD4+ T cells from blood, cultured in vitro, taken after SARS-CoV-2 vaccination. Here the CDR3 reads CASSLPGTANTEAFF. The CDR3 DNA follows: TGTGCCAGCAGTCTGCCCGGGACGGCGAACACTGAAGCTTTCTTT.